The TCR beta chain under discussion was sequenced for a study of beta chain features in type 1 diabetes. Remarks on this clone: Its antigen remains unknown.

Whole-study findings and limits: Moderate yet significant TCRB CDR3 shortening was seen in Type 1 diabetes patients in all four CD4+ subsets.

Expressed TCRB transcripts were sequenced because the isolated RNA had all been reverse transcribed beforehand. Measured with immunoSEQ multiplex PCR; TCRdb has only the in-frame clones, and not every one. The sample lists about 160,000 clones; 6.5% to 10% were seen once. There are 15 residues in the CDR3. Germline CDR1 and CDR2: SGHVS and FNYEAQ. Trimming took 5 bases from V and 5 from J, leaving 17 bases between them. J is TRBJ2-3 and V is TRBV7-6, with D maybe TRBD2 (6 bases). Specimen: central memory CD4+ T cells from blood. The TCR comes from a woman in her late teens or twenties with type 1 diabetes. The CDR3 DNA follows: TGTGCCAGCAGCCAACCAGAGGGAGGCATAGATACGCAGTATTTT. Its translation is CASSQPEGGIDTQYF.